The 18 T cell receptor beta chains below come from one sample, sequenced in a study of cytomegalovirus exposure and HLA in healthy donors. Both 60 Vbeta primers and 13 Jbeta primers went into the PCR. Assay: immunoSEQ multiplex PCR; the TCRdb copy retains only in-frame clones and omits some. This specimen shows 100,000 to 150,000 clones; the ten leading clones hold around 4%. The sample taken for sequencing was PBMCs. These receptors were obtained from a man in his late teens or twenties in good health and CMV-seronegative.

In DNA form, the CDR3 reads TGTGCCAGCATGAAATCCGACATAAACTTCTACGAGCAGTACTTC. Residues: CASMKSDINFYEQYF. V is TRBV28 and J is TRBJ2-7; D gene ambiguous. The CDR3 covers 15 residues. Germline V lookup: CDR1 MDHEN, CDR2 SYDVKM. The V and J ends lost 7 bases and 3 bases respectively, with 19 bases between them.

The CDR3 region is CASSWRSIRGTEAFF. The CDR3 DNA follows: TGCGCCAGCAGCTGGAGGTCTATACGGGGAACTGAAGCTTTCTTT. V and J are TRBV5-1 and TRBJ1-1; D call uncertain. Trimming stripped 3 bases from V and 5 bases from J, with 17 bases between. The length of the CDR3 is 15 residues. Germline loops: CDR1 SGHRS, CDR2 YFSETQ.

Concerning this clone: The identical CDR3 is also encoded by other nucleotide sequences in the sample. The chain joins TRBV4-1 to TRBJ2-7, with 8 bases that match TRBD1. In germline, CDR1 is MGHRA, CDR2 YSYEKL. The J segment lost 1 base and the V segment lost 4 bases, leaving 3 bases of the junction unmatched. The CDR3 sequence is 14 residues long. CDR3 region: CASSPDRDSYEQYF. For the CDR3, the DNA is TGCGCCAGCAGCCCGGACAGGGATTCCTACGAGCAGTACTTC.

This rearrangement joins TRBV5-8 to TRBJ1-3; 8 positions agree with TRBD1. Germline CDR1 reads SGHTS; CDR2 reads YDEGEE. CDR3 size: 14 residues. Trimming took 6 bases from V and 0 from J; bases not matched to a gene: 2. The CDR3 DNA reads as TGTGCCAGCAACGGACAGGGCTCTGGAAACACCATATATTTT. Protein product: CASNGQGSGNTIYF.

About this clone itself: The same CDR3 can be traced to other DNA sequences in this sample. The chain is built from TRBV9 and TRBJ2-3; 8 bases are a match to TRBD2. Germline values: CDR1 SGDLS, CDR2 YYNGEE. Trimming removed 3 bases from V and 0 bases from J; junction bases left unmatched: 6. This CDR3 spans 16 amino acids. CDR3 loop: CASSATSGTSTDTQYF. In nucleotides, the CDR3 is TGTGCCAGCAGCGCCACTAGCGGAACTAGCACAGATACGCAGTATTTT.

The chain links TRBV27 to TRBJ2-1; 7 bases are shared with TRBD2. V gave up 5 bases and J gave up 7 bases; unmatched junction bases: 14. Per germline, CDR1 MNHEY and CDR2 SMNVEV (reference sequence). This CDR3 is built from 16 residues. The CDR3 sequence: CASSPLGAGVRNEQFF. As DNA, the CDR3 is TGTGCCAGCAGTCCCTTAGGGGCGGGGGTAAGAAATGAGCAGTTCTTC.

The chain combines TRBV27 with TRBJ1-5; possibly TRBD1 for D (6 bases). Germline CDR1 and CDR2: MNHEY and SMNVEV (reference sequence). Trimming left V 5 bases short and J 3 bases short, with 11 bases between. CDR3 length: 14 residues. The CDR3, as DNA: TGTGCCAGCAGTCACGACAGGAACAATCAGCCCCAGCATTTT. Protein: CASSHDRNNQPQHF.

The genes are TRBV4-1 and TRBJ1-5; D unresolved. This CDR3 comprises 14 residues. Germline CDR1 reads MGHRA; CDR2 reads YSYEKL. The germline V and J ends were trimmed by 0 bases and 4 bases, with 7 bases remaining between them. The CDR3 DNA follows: TGCGCCAGCAGCCAAGAGGGAGTAAATCAGCCCCAGCATTTT. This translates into CASSQEGVNQPQHF.

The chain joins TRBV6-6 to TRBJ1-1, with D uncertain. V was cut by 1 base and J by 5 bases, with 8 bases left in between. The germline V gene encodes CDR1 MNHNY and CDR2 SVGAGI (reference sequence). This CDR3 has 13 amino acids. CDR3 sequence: CASSYLGGTEAFF. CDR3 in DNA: TGTGCCAGCAGTTACTTGGGAGGTACTGAAGCTTTCTTT.

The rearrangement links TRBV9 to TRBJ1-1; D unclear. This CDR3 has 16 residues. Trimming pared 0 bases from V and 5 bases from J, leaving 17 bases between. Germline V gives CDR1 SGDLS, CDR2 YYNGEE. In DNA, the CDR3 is TGTGCCAGCAGCGTAGATGGGAGACCCTCGGAGACTGAAGCTTTCTTT. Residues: CASSVDGRPSETEAFF.

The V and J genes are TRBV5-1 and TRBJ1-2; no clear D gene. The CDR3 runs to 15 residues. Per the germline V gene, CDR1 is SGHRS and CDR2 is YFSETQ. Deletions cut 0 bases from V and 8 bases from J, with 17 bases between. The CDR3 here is CASSLVLHSGGGYTF. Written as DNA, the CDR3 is TGCGCCAGCAGCTTGGTGTTACACAGTGGAGGCGGCTACACCTTC.

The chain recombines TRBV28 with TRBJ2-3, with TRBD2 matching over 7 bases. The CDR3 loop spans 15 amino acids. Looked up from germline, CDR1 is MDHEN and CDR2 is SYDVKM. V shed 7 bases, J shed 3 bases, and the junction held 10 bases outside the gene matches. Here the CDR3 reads CASTRLAGETDTQYF. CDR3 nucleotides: TGTGCCAGCACCCGGTTGGCGGGAGAGACAGATACGCAGTATTTT.

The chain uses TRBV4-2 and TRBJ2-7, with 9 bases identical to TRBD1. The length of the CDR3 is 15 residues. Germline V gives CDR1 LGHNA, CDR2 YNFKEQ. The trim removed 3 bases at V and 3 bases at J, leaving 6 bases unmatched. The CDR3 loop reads CASSHPGTGIYEQYF. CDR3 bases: TGTGCCAGCAGCCACCCCGGGACAGGGATCTACGAGCAGTACTTC.

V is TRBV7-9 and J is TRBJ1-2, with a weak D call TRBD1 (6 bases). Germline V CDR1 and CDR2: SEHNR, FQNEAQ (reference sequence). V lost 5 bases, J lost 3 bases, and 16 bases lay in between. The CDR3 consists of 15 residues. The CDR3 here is CASSPLLGADYGYTF. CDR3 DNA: TGTGCCAGCAGCCCCCTTCTGGGGGCGGACTATGGCTACACCTTC.

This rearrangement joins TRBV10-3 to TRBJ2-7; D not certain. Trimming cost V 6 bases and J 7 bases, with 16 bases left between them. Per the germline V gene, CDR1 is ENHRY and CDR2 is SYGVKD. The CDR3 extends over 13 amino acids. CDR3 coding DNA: TGTGCCATCAGCGTCACACTGACTGTTGAGCAGTACTTC. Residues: CAISVTLTVEQYF.

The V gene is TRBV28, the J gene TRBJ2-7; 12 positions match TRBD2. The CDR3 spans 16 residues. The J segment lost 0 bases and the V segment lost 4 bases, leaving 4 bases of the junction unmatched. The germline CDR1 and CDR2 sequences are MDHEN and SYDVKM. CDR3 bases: TGTGCCAGCAGTTCCCTAGCGGGAGGGAGCTCCTACGAGCAGTACTTC. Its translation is CASSSLAGGSSYEQYF.

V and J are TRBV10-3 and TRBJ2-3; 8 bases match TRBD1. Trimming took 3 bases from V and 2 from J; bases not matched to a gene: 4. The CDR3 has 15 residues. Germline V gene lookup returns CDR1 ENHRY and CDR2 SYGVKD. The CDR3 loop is CAISDLQGATDTQYF. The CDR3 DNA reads TGTGCCATCAGTGACCTTCAGGGGGCCACAGATACGCAGTATTTT.

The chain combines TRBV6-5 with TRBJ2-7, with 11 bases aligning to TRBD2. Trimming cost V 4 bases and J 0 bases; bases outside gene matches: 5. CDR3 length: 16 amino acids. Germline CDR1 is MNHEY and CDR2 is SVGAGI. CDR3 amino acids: CASSSATSGASYEQYF. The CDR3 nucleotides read TGTGCCAGCAGTTCAGCGACTAGCGGGGCCTCCTACGAGCAGTACTTC.